The clone carrying this T cell receptor beta chain was picked up a small number of times. TCRdb re-processed the PCR reads through MiXCR. The sample carries 3,000 to 5,000 clones, less than 40% recorded once. This record belongs to a study of metastatic and nonmetastatic thyroid tumors. Per the germline V gene, CDR1 is MNHNS and CDR2 is SASEGT. The length of the CDR3 is 15 residues. There were no patients who had received any treatment before thyroid surgery. This chain uses TRBV6-1 with TRBJ1-5, with D unclear. The sequence was obtained from a female donor with papillary thyroid cancer or a benign thyroid nodule (not recorded which). Some clones in this sample may be carry-over from other donors' samples. The specimen sequenced was adjacent normal tissue. The CDR3 sequence: CDRSPPPGGNQPQHF. CDR3 DNA: TGTGACAGAAGCCCGCCCCCCGGGGGCAATCAGCCCCAGCATTTT.